A single sample is the source of the 31 T cell receptor beta chains below, sequenced in a study of shared clonotypes between healthy human individuals. Repertoires were generated with immunoSEQ multiplex PCR, while TCRdb's copy carries only in-frame clones and drops some. The sample holds roughly 700,000 clones, roughly 88% seen once. The sample was memory CD8+ T cells from PBMCs. Sample subset: CD45RO+ cells pooled with CCR7-negative TemRA cells. These receptors all stem from a man aged 18 to 35 in good health. Some clones in this sample may be carry-over from other donors' samples.

The rearrangement uses TRBV4-1 and TRBJ2-3, with 7 bases lining up with TRBD2. CDR1 is MGHRA and CDR2 is YSYEKL in the germline V gene. This CDR3 spans 15 amino acids. V shed 4 bases, J shed 3 bases, and the junction held 7 bases outside the gene matches. CDR3 nucleotides: TGCGCCAGCAGCCCCAGCCTCGGGAGGACAGATACGCAGTATTTT. Translated, it gives CASSPSLGRTDTQYF.

This sequence joins TRBV6-5 and TRBJ2-5, with TRBD1 matching 7 bases. The CDR3 sequence is 15 residues long. Germline CDR1 and CDR2: MNHEY and SVGAGI. V lost 6 bases and J lost 2; bases outside the gene matches: 9. CDR3 loop: CASRESRGMQETQYF. The CDR3 coding sequence is TGTGCCAGCAGGGAGTCCAGGGGGATGCAAGAGACCCAGTACTTC.

The chain employs TRBV11-2 and TRBJ2-7; D unresolved. The CDR3 totals 13 residues. Between the trimmed V and J ends, which lost 4 bases and 0 bases, there was a span of 7 bases. CDR1 is SGHAT and CDR2 is FQNNGV in the germline V gene. The CDR3 DNA reads as TGTGCCAGCAGCTCTGGCCCCTCCTACGAGCAGTACTTC. It translates to CASSSGPSYEQYF. The entire variable domain, with the rest obtained from reference TRBV11-2 and TRBJ2-7, is as follows: EAGVAQSPRYKIIEKRQSVAFWCNPISGHATLYWYQQILGQGPKLLIQFQNNGVVDDSQLPKDRFSAERLKGVDSTLKIQPAKLEDSAVYLCASSSGPSYEQYFGPGTRLTVT.

The chain employs TRBV6-6 and TRBJ2-3; the match to TRBD2 covers 7 bases. Germline CDR1 MNHNY, CDR2 SVGAGI (reference sequence). The CDR3 is made up of 14 amino acids. V was pared by 2 bases and J by 5 bases, with 4 bases of the junction left unmatched. The CDR3 region is CASSYLPGGDTQYF. The CDR3 coding sequence is TGTGCCAGCAGTTACCTGCCGGGGGGAGATACGCAGTATTTT.

The rearrangement uses TRBV9 and TRBJ1-1; D ambiguous. V lost 0 bases, J lost 0 bases, and 9 bases lay in between. Germline assignment: CDR1 SGDLS and CDR2 YYNGEE. The CDR3 runs to 15 residues. In DNA form, the CDR3 reads TGTGCCAGCAGCGTAGAAGCCCAATTGAACACTGAAGCTTTCTTT. Amino acid sequence: CASSVEAQLNTEAFF.

V gene TRBV6-5 combines with J gene TRBJ2-3; 9 nucleotides line up with TRBD1. This CDR3 has 15 residues. Germline loops: CDR1 MNHEY, CDR2 SVGAGI. J gave up 2 bases and V 6 bases, and 6 bases lay outside the gene matches. As DNA, the CDR3 is TGTGCCAGCAGCCAGGGACAGGGAGCCACAGATACGCAGTATTTT. This gives the protein CASSQGQGATDTQYF.

V is TRBV18 and J is TRBJ2-1; D not certain. CDR3 length: 15 amino acids. The V and J ends lost 2 bases and 10 bases respectively, with 18 bases between them. From germline, CDR1 is KGHSH and CDR2 LQKENI. CDR3 loop: CASSPGRPTSSEQFF. CDR3 DNA sequence: TGTGCCAGCTCACCAGGGCGCCCGACCTCTTCCGAGCAGTTCTTC.

The chain links TRBV4-2 to TRBJ2-1, with D perhaps TRBD2 (6 bases). The CDR3 is 16 residues long. Trimming took 2 bases from V and 0 from J, leaving 11 bases between them. Germline V lookup: CDR1 LGHNA, CDR2 YNFKEQ. DNA of the CDR3: TGTGCCAGCAGCCAAACGTTCGGGAGCTCCTACAATGAGCAGTTCTTC. Translated: CASSQTFGSSYNEQFF.

The V and J genes are TRBV14 and TRBJ2-1; 10 positions agree with TRBD1. Germline trimming cut 7 bases from V and 6 bases from J; bases unmatched to any gene: 12. This CDR3 spans 16 amino acids. Germline V gene sequence: CDR1 SGHDN, CDR2 FVKESK. In DNA, the CDR3 is TGTGCCAGCAACACCCCAGGACAGGGGGTCGGCAATGAGCAGTTCTTC. Translated: CASNTPGQGVGNEQFF.

The chain joins TRBV28 to TRBJ2-3; 8 nucleotides match TRBD2. CDR3 length: 18 residues. Germline V gene lookup returns CDR1 MDHEN and CDR2 SYDVKM. The V and J ends lost 3 bases and 2 bases, in that order; junction bases with no gene match: 13. CDR3 sequence reads: CASSLYPFSGGPTDTQYF. The CDR3 DNA sequence: TGTGCCAGCAGTTTGTACCCCTTTTCGGGAGGGCCCACAGATACGCAGTATTTT.

This clone was observed a single time. The J gene is TRBJ2-1, the V gene TRBV28; a possible D gene is TRBD1 (6 bases). This CDR3 is 18 amino acids long. Trimming cost V 5 bases and J 8 bases, with 28 bases left between them. Germline V gene sequence: CDR1 MDHEN, CDR2 SYDVKM. The DNA of the CDR3 is TGTGCCAGCAGTCCCCTTAACCCCACAGGGTGGGAATGGGATGAGCAGTTCTTC. Translation: CASSPLNPTGWEWDEQFF. Full variable domain (remainder filled in from reference TRBV28 and TRBJ2-1): DVKVTQSSRYLVKRTGEKVFLECVQDMDHENMFWYRQDPGLGLRLIYFSYDVKMKEKGDIPEGYSVSREKKERFSLILESASTNQTSMYLCASSPLNPTGWEWDEQFFGPGTRLTVL.

The V and J genes are TRBV11-2 and TRBJ1-1; D remains unclear. The CDR3 consists of 19 residues. Looked up from germline, CDR1 is SGHAT and CDR2 is FQNNGV. V was clipped by 5 bases and J by 1 base, with 26 bases between them. For the CDR3, the DNA is TGTGCCAGCAGCGACCCGACGACCCAATCGTTATTTTCGAACACTGAAGCTTTCTTT. Translation gives CASSDPTTQSLFSNTEAFF.

In the case of this clone: The sample carries other DNA sequences with the same CDR3. V and J are TRBV11-2 and TRBJ2-7; no firm D call. Germline V gene data show CDR1 as SGHAT and CDR2 as FQNNGV. CDR3 length: 14 amino acids. The V gene lost 1 base and the J gene lost 2 bases, with 9 bases spanning the gap. The CDR3 DNA follows: TGTGCCAGCAGCTTAGTGGGCGGCCCCTACGAGCAGTACTTC. It translates to CASSLVGGPYEQYF.

This clone was seen once. The rearrangement links TRBV5-1 to TRBJ1-1; no clear D gene. Germline CDR1 and CDR2: SGHRS and YFSETQ. The V end was cut by 2 bases, the J end by 1 base, with 9 bases between. The CDR3 totals 14 residues. CDR3 sequence (DNA): TGCGCCAGCAGCTTCTACGTGGGGAACACTGAAGCTTTCTTT. Its translation is CASSFYVGNTEAFF.

The CDR3 region is CASSAREGPLNNEQFF. The CDR3 DNA sequence: TGTGCCAGTAGTGCGAGGGAGGGACCGCTAAACAATGAGCAGTTCTTC. The chain joins TRBV19 to TRBJ2-1, with TRBD2 matching over 7 bases. Per the germline V gene, CDR1 is LNHDA and CDR2 is SQIVND (reference sequence). Trimming at V came to 5 bases and at J to 5 bases, leaving 12 bases not matched to a gene. This CDR3 spans 16 amino acids.

This chain connects TRBV28 to TRBJ2-2, with D hard to call. Germline V lookup: CDR1 MDHEN, CDR2 SYDVKM. V lost 8 bases and J 4 bases, leaving 11 bases between the germline ends. The CDR3 is 13 residues long. For the CDR3, the DNA is TGTGCCAGCCGGCGGATTCGCACCGGGGAGCTGTTTTTT. Its protein product is CASRRIRTGELFF.

This chain uses TRBV7-2 with TRBJ2-1; 8 bases map to TRBD2. This CDR3 comprises 13 residues. The germline V gene encodes CDR1 SGHTA and CDR2 FQGNSA. The junction had 6 bases not matched to a gene; V was cut back by 4 bases and J by 10 bases. In DNA, the CDR3 is TGTGCCAGCAGCTCGGTTTTAGCGGGGGAGCAGTTCTTC. Translation: CASSSVLAGEQFF.

V usage is TRBV10-3 and J usage is TRBJ1-2; TRBD1 is a possible D gene (6 bases). Per germline, CDR1 ENHRY and CDR2 SYGVKD. V was cut by 8 bases and J by 8 bases, with 12 bases left in between. The CDR3 contains 11 residues. DNA for the CDR3: TGTGCCATCGGAAGACAGGACGGCTACACCTTC. Amino acids: CAIGRQDGYTF.

The J gene is TRBJ1-2, the V gene TRBV7-9; D unclear. The CDR3 length is 15 residues. In germline, CDR1 is SEHNR, CDR2 FQNEAQ (reference sequence). V lost 5 bases to trimming and J lost 0 bases, with 13 bases between them. This CDR3 is CASSTPPTANYGYTF. CDR3 nucleotide sequence: TGTGCCAGCAGCACACCCCCCACAGCTAACTATGGCTACACCTTC.

Concerning this clone: The sample has other DNA sequences that encode this CDR3 too. The rearrangement uses TRBV7-3 and TRBJ2-1, with TRBD2 matching 12 bases. J was trimmed by 5 bases and V by 3 bases; bases with no gene match: 2. The CDR3 loop spans 15 amino acids. Germline V lookup: CDR1 SGHTA, CDR2 FQGTGA. In nucleotides, the CDR3 is TGTGCCAGCAGCTTGGGACTAGCGGGCAACAATGAGCAGTTCTTC. This gives the protein CASSLGLAGNNEQFF.

The chain joins TRBV9 to TRBJ2-1; 13 bases align to TRBD2. V shed 1 base and J 4 bases; nucleotides not matched to a gene: 5. Germline values: CDR1 SGDLS, CDR2 YYNGEE. The CDR3 spans 17 residues. This chain's CDR3 is CASSVKRTSGGYNEQFF. The DNA for the CDR3 is TGTGCCAGCAGCGTAAAGAGGACTAGCGGGGGTTACAATGAGCAGTTCTTC.

The gene calls are TRBV19 and TRBJ2-4; D assignment may be TRBD1 or TRBD2 (5 bases each). Germline V lookup: CDR1 LNHDA, CDR2 SQIVND (reference sequence). V lost 0 bases and J lost 12, with 12 bases in between. CDR3 size: 13 residues. CDR3 sequence reads: CASSIDQRDPQYF. The CDR3 DNA reads as TGTGCCAGTAGTATAGATCAGAGGGACCCTCAGTACTTC.

The genes are TRBV9 and TRBJ2-3; 12 bases are shared with TRBD2. Germline CDR1 SGDLS, CDR2 YYNGEE. CDR3 length: 20 amino acids. V gave up 3 bases and J gave up 2 bases; unmatched junction bases: 16. CDR3 in DNA: TGTGCCAGCAGCGGAAGACTAGCGGGAGCCCATCCGGAGGCCACAGATACGCAGTATTTT. Its protein is CASSGRLAGAHPEATDTQYF.

This clone was counted a single time. V and J are TRBV5-8 and TRBJ1-1, with 9 bases matching TRBD1. Per germline, CDR1 SGHTS and CDR2 YDEGEE. CDR3 size: 15 residues. The J segment lost 7 bases and the V segment lost 4 bases, leaving 11 bases of the junction unmatched. CDR3 loop: CASSPYRGPSSEAFF. The CDR3, as DNA: TGTGCCAGCAGCCCATACAGGGGGCCGTCGAGTGAAGCTTTCTTT.

Concerning this clone: This sample also contains other DNA sequences that code for the same CDR3. This chain links TRBV19 with TRBJ2-7, with 7 bases identical to TRBD1. CDR1 is LNHDA and CDR2 is SQIVND in the germline V gene (reference sequence). The CDR3 covers 13 residues. V shed 3 bases, J shed 2 bases, and the junction held 1 base outside the gene matches. The CDR3 sequence: CASSIGTAYEQYF. The CDR3 DNA reads TGTGCCAGTAGTATTGGGACAGCCTACGAGCAGTACTTC.

This clone was seen a single time. This chain joins TRBV5-5 and TRBJ2-7; 9 bases are shared with TRBD2. This CDR3 is 14 amino acids long. CDR1 is SGHKS and CDR2 is YYEKEE in the germline V gene (reference sequence). The ends lost 2 bases at V and 5 bases at J; junction bases unmatched: 5. CDR3 nucleotide sequence: TGTGCCAGCAGCTTCGCTAGCGGGGCCAACGAGCAGTACTTC. As protein: CASSFASGANEQYF.

This clone was picked up one time. This rearrangement joins TRBV25-1 to TRBJ2-7, with 13 bases matching TRBD2. There are 17 residues in the CDR3. V shed 6 bases, J shed 3 bases, and the junction held 11 bases outside the gene matches. Germline loops: CDR1 MGHDK, CDR2 SYGVNS. As DNA, the CDR3 is TGTGCCAGCAGAGGACTAGCGGGAGAATACGGGAGCTACGAGCAGTACTTC. This translates into CASRGLAGEYGSYEQYF.

V usage is TRBV27 and J usage is TRBJ1-2, with a weak D call TRBD1 (5 bases). Germline CDR1 and CDR2: MNHEY and SMNVEV (reference sequence). This CDR3 has 15 amino acids. The V and J ends lost 5 bases and 8 bases respectively, with 21 bases between them. CDR3 region: CASSRLVHDSSGYTF. CDR3 nucleotide sequence: TGTGCCAGCAGTAGACTAGTACACGACAGTTCCGGCTACACCTTC.

V usage is TRBV9 and J usage is TRBJ2-1, with 10 bases that match TRBD2. The CDR3 extends over 15 amino acids. V lost 4 bases, J lost 6 bases, and 7 bases stayed unmatched. CDR1 and CDR2 from the germline V gene are SGDLS and YYNGEE. CDR3 coding DNA: TGTGCCAGCAGCATGAGCGGGAGGGCACCCAATGAGCAGTTCTTC. Translating gives CASSMSGRAPNEQFF. The variable domain in full, completed from reference TRBV9 and TRBJ2-1, reads DSGVTQTPKHLITATGQRVTLRCSPRSGDLSVYWYQQSLDQGLQFLIQYYNGEERAKGNILERFSAQQFPDLHSELNLSSLELGDSALYFCASSMSGRAPNEQFFGPGTRLTVL.

V is TRBV13 and J is TRBJ2-7, with D tentatively TRBD1 or TRBD2 (7 bases each). V was shortened by 4 bases and J by 2 bases, with 15 bases between the two germline ends. Germline CDR1 reads PRHDT; CDR2 reads FYEKMQ (reference sequence). This CDR3 is 15 amino acids long. CDR3 nucleotides: TGTGCCAGCAGCTCCGTCCAGGGGGGGACCTACGAGCAGTACTTC. Translating gives CASSSVQGGTYEQYF.

This clone has a single count. V usage is TRBV30 and J usage is TRBJ1-2, with a tentative D call TRBD1 (5 bases). Trimming removed 2 bases at V and 2 bases at J, with 15 bases between. CDR3 length equals 15 residues. Germline V gene data show CDR1 as GTSNPN and CDR2 as SVGIG (reference sequence). CDR3 in amino acids: CAWSSPGTQNYGYTF. The CDR3 nucleotides read TGTGCCTGGAGTAGCCCCGGGACCCAAAACTATGGCTACACCTTC. Full variable domain (missing parts from reference TRBV30 and TRBJ1-2): SQTIHQWPATLVQPVGSPLSLECTVEGTSNPNLYWYRQAAGRGLQLLFYSVGIGQISSEVPQNLSASRPQDRQFILSSKKLLLSDSGFYLCAWSSPGTQNYGYTFGSGTRLTVV.